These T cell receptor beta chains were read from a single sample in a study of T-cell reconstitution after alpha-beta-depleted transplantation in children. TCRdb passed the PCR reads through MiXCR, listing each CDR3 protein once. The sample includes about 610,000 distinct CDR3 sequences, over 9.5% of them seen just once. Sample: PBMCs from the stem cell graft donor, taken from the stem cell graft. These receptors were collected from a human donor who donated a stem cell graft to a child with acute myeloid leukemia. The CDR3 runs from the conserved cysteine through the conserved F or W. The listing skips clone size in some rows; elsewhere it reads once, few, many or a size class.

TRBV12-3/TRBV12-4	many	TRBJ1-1	CASSFGGYTEAFF
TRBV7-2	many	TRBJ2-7	CASSLGAAGVMYEQYF
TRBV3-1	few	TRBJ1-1	CASSQEVRARAFF
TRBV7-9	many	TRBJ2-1	CASSLPSGRRSNEQFF
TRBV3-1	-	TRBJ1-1	CASSQKTGGNTEAFF
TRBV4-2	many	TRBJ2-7	CASSQDLGSYEQYF
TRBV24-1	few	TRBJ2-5	CATSEAGTLQETQYF
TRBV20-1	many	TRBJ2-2	CSARDRVAGTGELFF
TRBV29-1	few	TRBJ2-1	CSVGTSGRRGNNEQFF
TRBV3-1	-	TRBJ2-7	CACSQDRVFAGGFSEQYF
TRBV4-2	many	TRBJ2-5	CASSQDLESEETQYF
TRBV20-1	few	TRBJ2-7	CSARDQKGTYGQYF
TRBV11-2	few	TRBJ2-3	CASSLDRLGTQYF
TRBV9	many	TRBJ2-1	CASQAANRARGEQFF
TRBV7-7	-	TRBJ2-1	CASSLDPYSINEQFF
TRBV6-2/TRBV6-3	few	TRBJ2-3	CASSYSGGKAQYF
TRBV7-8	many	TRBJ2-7	CASSLIADTYEQYF
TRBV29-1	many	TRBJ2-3	CSVARGIPTDTQYF
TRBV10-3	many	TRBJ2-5	CATVPGLAGGSYQETQYF
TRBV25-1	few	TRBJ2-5	CASRGLNRGPEPPETQYF
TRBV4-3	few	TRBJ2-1	CASSQGTGSSSYNEQFF
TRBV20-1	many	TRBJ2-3	CSAPGITDTQYF
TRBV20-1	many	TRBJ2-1	CSARDYGGRGNEQFF
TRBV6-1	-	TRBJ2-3	CASSPKQEITDTQYF
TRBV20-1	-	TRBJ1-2	CSAPTRYTF
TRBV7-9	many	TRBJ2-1	CASSLALRGNEQFF
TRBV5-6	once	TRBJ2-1	CASSLRSGGPYEQFF
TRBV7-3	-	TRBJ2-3	CASSHPGRITQYF